The present T cell receptor beta chain was sequenced within a study of OX40 agonist ivuxolimab in advanced cancers. Study-level background: Ivuxolimab, an agonistic anti-OX40 (CD134) antibody, was given to patients. Patients were roughly 83% male with ages roughly 20 to 80, mean about 60. Study conclusions and caveats: Nonresponders included some who also had low normalized T-cell clonal expansion. CD4+ and CD8+ blood T cells expanded clonally by week 6 at 0.1 to 3.0 mg/kg.

V was trimmed by 7 bases and J by 5 bases, leaving 17 bases between them. The CDR3 is 15 amino acids. Germline CDR1 is MNHEY and CDR2 is SVGAGI. The method was immunoSEQ multiplex PCR; TCRdb's version includes in-frame clones alone and lacks a portion of them. This table has about 79,000 clones, 80% to 95% appearing once. As regards this clone: The antigen is unknown.

The clonotype comes from an adult with an advanced solid tumor such as melanoma, head and neck, liver or kidney cancer. V and J are TRBV6-5 and TRBJ2-2; D is possibly TRBD2 (6 bases). The material sequenced was CD4+ or CD8+ T cells sorted from blood, taken in a trial of the OX40 agonist ivuxolimab. The CDR3 loop is CASTGVGGKTGELFF. The CDR3 region has the DNA TGTGCCAGCACCGGAGTGGGGGGAAAGACCGGGGAGCTGTTTTTT.